These T cell receptor beta chains were read from a single sample in a study of PD-1 blockade in classical Hodgkin lymphoma. The table came from immunoSEQ multiplex PCR; TCRdb's copy has only in-frame clones and leaves some out. The sample has approximately 160,000 clones, about 78% seen once. The starting material was peripheral blood mononuclear cells (PBMCs), obtained before the second cycle of nivolumab. These receptors were taken from a human donor with classical Hodgkin lymphoma. CDR3s include the opening cysteine and the closing phenylalanine or tryptophan. Each record gives: clone size, D gene, CDR3 length, V gene, J gene, CDR3 DNA, CDR3 protein. A D gene is named only where the DNA matches it firmly. The size entry is marked missing in some rows and otherwise reads once, few, many or a size class.

>-|-|15|TRBV10-3|TRBJ1-2
TGTGCCATCAGTGAGTCGGGCAGGGGTGACTATGGCTACACCTTC
CAISESGRGDYGYTF
>-|-|13|TRBV28|TRBJ1-4
TGTGCCAGCAGTCTAGACTCTAATGAAAAACTGTTTTTT
CASSLDSNEKLFF
>once|TRBD1|16|TRBV27|TRBJ2-7
TGTGCCAGCAGTCAAGGGACAGGTACGTCCATCTACGAGCAGTACTTC
CASSQGTGTSIYEQYF
>-|TRBD2|17|TRBV10-3|TRBJ2-3
TGTGCCATCAGCGCAAGAGGGCTAGCGGCTAGCACAGATACGCAGTATTTT
CAISARGLAASTDTQYF
>few|-|14|TRBV18|TRBJ2-7
TGTGCCAGCTCACCACTGGTCAGAACCTACGAGCAGTACTTC
CASSPLVRTYEQYF
>-|-|13|TRBV28|TRBJ1-2
TGTGCCAGCAGTTTTGGAGGGCCCTATGGCTACACCTTC
CASSFGGPYGYTF
>-|-|15|TRBV7-2|TRBJ2-7
TGTGCCAGCAGCTTTAAGAACACGCACTCCTACGAGCAGTACTTC
CASSFKNTHSYEQYF
>-|-|13|TRBV5-1|TRBJ2-7
TGCGCCAGCAGCTTGGGTGGGCCCTACGAGCAGTACTTC
CASSLGGPYEQYF
>once|-|15|TRBV11-1|TRBJ2-1
TGTGCCAGCACAGCCCCGGTAGACTCCTACAATGAGCAGTTCTTC
CASTAPVDSYNEQFF
>-|-|15|TRBV30|TRBJ2-7
TGTGCCTGGGCCAGGGGGGGAGGGTTCTCCTACGAGCAGTACTTC
CAWARGGGFSYEQYF
>-|-|15|TRBV10-3|TRBJ2-3
TGTGCCATCAGTGAGAGGGGGGGCAGGGATGGTACGCAGTATTTT
CAISERGGRDGTQYF
>-|TRBD2|16|TRBV19|TRBJ2-1
TGTGCCAGTAGTATAGATCTAGCGGGGGACTACAATGAGCAGTTCTTC
CASSIDLAGDYNEQFF
>few|TRBD2|14|TRBV6-5|TRBJ2-5
TGTGCCAGCAGTTCGACGGGAGGGGGGAAGACCCAGTACTTC
CASSSTGGGKTQYF
>-|TRBD1|13|TRBV27|TRBJ1-4
TGTGCCAGCAGTTGGGACAGGGCTGAAAAACTGTTTTTT
CASSWDRAEKLFF
>-|-|12|TRBV7-6|TRBJ2-5
TGTGCCAGCAGCTTAGCTCTGGAGACCCAGTACTTC
CASSLALETQYF
>-|TRBD2|18|TRBV28|TRBJ2-1
TGTGCCAGCAGTCCCTTGCGTCGGGCTAGCGGGATCAGGAATGAGCAGTTCTTC
CASSPLRRASGIRNEQFF
>-|-|14|TRBV6-5|TRBJ2-1
TGTGCCAGCACCTCGGCGGGGACTCGCAATGAGCAGTTCTTC
CASTSAGTRNEQFF
>-|-|14|TRBV7-3|TRBJ2-7
TGTGCCAGCAGCTTACTCCAGTTGGCGGGCGAGCAGTACTTC
CASSLLQLAGEQYF
>-|-|14|TRBV5-4|TRBJ2-1
TGTGCCAGCAGCTTGGACAGGGCGTACAATGAGCAGTTCTTC
CASSLDRAYNEQFF
>-|-|12|TRBV7-9|TRBJ1-1
TGTGCCAGCACACTTATTGGGTTCGAAGCTTTCTTT
CASTLIGFEAFF
>-|TRBD1|16|TRBV5-1|TRBJ2-5
TGCGCCAGCAGCTTGGGACCCCAGGGGGTGACAGAGACCCAGTACTTC
CASSLGPQGVTETQYF
>-|-|12|TRBV11-1|TRBJ1-1
TGTGCCAGCAGCTTAAGGGCAGAGGGAGCTTTCTTT
CASSLRAEGAFF
>-|-|13|TRBV7-2|TRBJ1-5
TGTGCCAGCAGTCAACAGGGCAATCAGCCCCAGCATTTT
CASSQQGNQPQHF
>few|TRBD1|15|TRBV7-9|TRBJ1-1
TGTGCCAGCAGCTTTCCATCAGGGGACAGAGGTGAAGCTTTCTTT
CASSFPSGDRGEAFF
>-|-|13|TRBV7-9|TRBJ2-5
TGTGCCAGCAGAAACGGGGTCCAAGAGACCCAGTACTTC
CASRNGVQETQYF